One sample yielded the 28 T cell receptor beta chains listed below, sequenced in a study of Graves' ophthalmopathy and Graves' hyperthyroidism. TCR beta CDR3 amplification used RNA transcripts. First-round RT-PCR with HTBI primers preceded a second-round multiplex PCR. MiXCR was run by TCRdb on the multiplex PCR reads, yielding one entry per CDR3 protein. The sample has some 1.1 million distinct CDR3 sequences; about 36% are singletons. The sequenced sample consisted of peripheral blood or thyroid tissue (not recorded which). These receptors were obtained from an adult man with Graves' hyperthyroidism.

The rearrangement links TRBV7-9 to TRBJ1-2; D call uncertain. Trimming took 1 base from V and 1 from J, leaving 10 bases between them. The CDR3 is 15 amino acids. Germline V gene lookup returns CDR1 SEHNR and CDR2 FQNEAQ (reference sequence). The CDR3 DNA follows: TGTGCCAGCAGCTTAGATTTCAGTTTTAACTATGGCTACACCTTC. It translates to CASSLDFSFNYGYTF.

The chain couples TRBV25-1 to TRBJ1-1; the D is unclear. Germline assignment: CDR1 MGHDK and CDR2 SYGVNS. CDR3 length: 15 residues. Trimming stripped 2 bases from V and 2 bases from J, with 12 bases between. DNA of the CDR3: TGTGCCAGCAGTGAAGGGCGTGGATTTAACACTGAAGCTTTCTTT. The encoded protein is CASSEGRGFNTEAFF.

The rearrangement uses TRBV10-3 and TRBJ1-2; TRBD1 agrees at 8 bases. This CDR3 has 15 residues. V lost 2 bases to trimming and J lost 8 bases; unmatched junction nucleotides: 10. From germline, CDR1 is ENHRY and CDR2 SYGVKD. The CDR3 nucleotides read TGTGCCATCAGTGAGACACGGACAGGGACGCGGGGCTACACCTTC. Residues: CAISETRTGTRGYTF.

The rearrangement links TRBV25-1 to TRBJ2-7; tentatively, D is TRBD2 (6 bases). The CDR3 is 13 amino acids. The germline CDR1 and CDR2 sequences are MGHDK and SYGVNS. Deletions cut 8 bases from V and 0 bases from J, with 11 bases between. CDR3 residues: CASVAGNSYEQYF. DNA of the CDR3: TGTGCCAGCGTCGCGGGAAACTCCTACGAGCAGTACTTC.

This clonotype occurred many times. The rearrangement links TRBV29-1 to TRBJ1-4, with no clear D. Trimming removed 1 base from V and 4 bases from J, with 7 bases in between. Germline values: CDR1 SQVTM, CDR2 ANQGSEA. This CDR3 contains 13 residues. In DNA form, the CDR3 reads TGCAGCGTTGAAGGAGGAATTAATGAAAAACTGTTTTTT. It is translated as CSVEGGINEKLFF.

This clonotype was recorded at least ten times. The gene calls are TRBV19 and TRBJ1-5; D unclear. The CDR3 is 14 amino acids. V dropped 3 bases and J dropped 6 bases, with 12 bases sitting between them. CDR1 LNHDA and CDR2 SQIVND come from the germline V gene (reference sequence). CDR3 in amino acids: CASSMSSGVQPQHF. The CDR3 DNA is TGTGCCAGTAGTATGTCGTCCGGGGTTCAGCCCCAGCATTTT. Complete variable domain (other parts from reference TRBV19 and TRBJ1-5): DGGITQSPKYLFRKEGQNVTLSCEQNLNHDAMYWYRQDPGQGLRLIYYSQIVNDFQKGDIAEGYSVSREKKESFPLTVTSAQKNPTAFYLCASSMSSGVQPQHFGDGTRLSIL.

The V call is TRBV5-1, the J call TRBJ2-5; D is undetermined. The germline gives CDR1 SGHRS, CDR2 YFSETQ. This CDR3 has 13 residues. The V end was cut by 6 bases, the J end by 3 bases, with 12 bases between. The CDR3 here is CASNARREETQYF. The CDR3 region has the DNA TGCGCCAGCAACGCCAGGAGAGAAGAGACCCAGTACTTC.

This clonotype appeared a single time. CDR3 nucleotide sequence: TGTGCCATCACCCCTGGACAGGGGGAAAACTATGGCTACACCTTC. Translation: CAITPGQGENYGYTF. The chain employs TRBV10-3 and TRBJ1-2, with 10 bases identical to TRBD1. The V segment lost 7 bases and the J segment 2 bases; nucleotides outside the gene matches: 7. The CDR3 is 15 residues long. Germline loops: CDR1 ENHRY, CDR2 SYGVKD.

This clonotype was recorded a few times. The chain links TRBV6-6 to TRBJ2-3; no clear D gene. With 5 bases removed from V and 4 bases from J, the gap between germline ends came to 4 bases. The germline CDR1 and CDR2 sequences are MNHNY and SVGAGI (reference sequence). The CDR3 has 11 residues. Here the CDR3 DNA reads TGTGCCAGCAGTGGAGCAGATACGCAGTATTTT. Residues: CASSGADTQYF.

At least ten counts were recorded for this clonotype. This sequence joins TRBV2 and TRBJ1-6, with unresolved D. This CDR3 spans 14 amino acids. Germline loops: CDR1 SNHLY, CDR2 FYNNEI. Trimming stripped 3 bases from V and 7 bases from J, with 10 bases between. CDR3 in amino acids: CASSERALNSPLHF. As DNA, the CDR3 is TGTGCCAGCAGTGAGCGGGCCCTAAATTCACCCCTCCACTTT.

The chain employs TRBV9 and TRBJ2-5, with D perhaps TRBD1 (5 bases). CDR1 and CDR2 (germline): SGDLS, YYNGEE. The CDR3 sequence is 15 residues long. Trimming left V 0 bases short and J 0 bases short, with 9 bases between. CDR3 nucleotides: TGTGCCAGCAGCGTAGAACCGGACAACCAAGAGACCCAGTACTTC. As protein: CASSVEPDNQETQYF.

At least ten counts were recorded for this clonotype. This chain links TRBV2 with TRBJ2-7; the D gene is possibly TRBD2 (5 bases). The CDR3 runs 15 residues. The V and J ends lost 2 bases and 4 bases respectively, with 15 bases between them. Germline CDR1 and CDR2: SNHLY and FYNNEI. The CDR3 here is CASSESPSNQYEQYF. The DNA for the CDR3 is TGTGCCAGCAGTGAAAGCCCTAGCAATCAGTACGAGCAGTACTTC.

This clonotype was seen many times. The chain links TRBV3-1 to TRBJ2-7, with D possibly matching TRBD1 (5 bases). CDR3 size: 13 residues. Germline CDR1 reads LGHDT; CDR2 reads YNNKEL (reference sequence). Between the trimmed V and J ends, which lost 5 bases and 1 base, there was a span of 9 bases. CDR3 protein: CASSGHASYEQYF. The CDR3 region has the DNA TGTGCCAGCAGCGGACACGCTTCCTACGAGCAGTACTTC.

The V and J genes are TRBV12-3 or TRBV12-4 and TRBJ2-7; 8 nucleotides align to TRBD2. This CDR3 is built from 14 residues. With V trimmed by 8 bases and J by 5 bases, 11 bases remained unmatched. The CDR3: CASGYRSGSHEQYF. CDR3 nucleotides: TGTGCCAGCGGTTATAGAAGCGGGAGTCACGAGCAGTACTTC.

Notes on this clonotype: A much larger clone differs from this one at a single base, so this may be a read error. The chain combines TRBV28 with TRBJ2-5; D perhaps matches TRBD1 (5 bases). The V end lost 9 bases, the J end lost 1 base, and 18 bases lay between the germline ends. The CDR3 runs 15 residues. The germline gives CDR1 MDHEN, CDR2 SYDVKM. The CDR3, as DNA: TGTGCCAGTAGTATGCGCAGGGCTGCCCAAGAGACCCAGTACTTC. This gives the protein CASSMRRAAQETQYF.

This clonotype has a count of ten or more. CDR3 residues: CASSLGGQQAFF. In nucleotides, the CDR3 is TGTGCCAGCAGCCTGGGCGGACAGCAAGCTTTCTTT. This chain links TRBV7-2 with TRBJ1-1; D might be TRBD1 (6 bases). Trimming took off 5 bases at V and 9 bases at J, with 13 bases between the two ends. CDR1 SGHTA and CDR2 FQGNSA come from the germline V gene. This CDR3 has 12 residues. The complete variable domain, with remaining parts taken from reference TRBV7-2 and TRBJ1-1, reads GAGVSQSPSNKVTEKGKDVELRCDPISGHTALYWYRQSLGQGLEFLIYFQGNSAPDKSGLPSDRFSAERTGGSVSTLTIQRTQQEDSAVYLCASSLGGQQAFFGQGTRLTVV.

This rearrangement joins TRBV4-2 to TRBJ2-2, with D possibly matching TRBD2 (5 bases). CDR1 is LGHNA, CDR2 YNFKEQ, per germline. The CDR3 totals 15 residues. V lost 1 base and J 7 bases, leaving 13 bases between the germline ends. Here the CDR3 reads CASSQGTPHDGELFF. The DNA for the CDR3 is TGTGCCAGCAGCCAAGGGACTCCCCATGACGGGGAGCTGTTTTTT.

This clonotype has a count of ten or more. V is TRBV19 and J is TRBJ1-2; D uncertain. The CDR3 sequence is 12 residues long. Germline CDR1 and CDR2: LNHDA and SQIVND (reference sequence). Trimming stripped 3 bases from V and 2 bases from J, with 4 bases between. CDR3 in amino acids: CASSIMNYGYTF. The CDR3 coding sequence is TGTGCCAGTAGTATCATGAACTATGGCTACACCTTC. The full variable domain, completed using reference TRBV19 and TRBJ1-2, is DGGITQSPKYLFRKEGQNVTLSCEQNLNHDAMYWYRQDPGQGLRLIYYSQIVNDFQKGDIAEGYSVSREKKESFPLTVTSAQKNPTAFYLCASSIMNYGYTFGSGTRLTVV.

This clonotype was counted many times. The chain joins TRBV29-1 to TRBJ1-1; D not certain. The germline V gene has CDR1 SQVTM and CDR2 ANQGSEA. The CDR3 loop spans 11 amino acids. The V end was cut by 6 bases, the J end by 0 bases, with 5 bases between. CDR3: CSVALNTEAFF. The DNA for the CDR3 is TGCAGCGTAGCACTGAACACTGAAGCTTTCTTT.

Only one count was recorded for this clonotype. The CDR3: CATSPGQGLDSPLHF. The CDR3 DNA reads TGTGCCACATCACCGGGACAGGGGTTGGATTCACCCCTCCACTTT. The gene calls are TRBV6-2 or TRBV6-3 and TRBJ1-6; 10 nucleotides line up with TRBD1. CDR1 and CDR2 (germline): MNHEY, SVGEGT. V dropped 10 bases and J dropped 8; count of bases not matched to a gene: 11. The CDR3 extends over 15 amino acids.

This clonotype showed up many times. V usage is TRBV10-2 and J usage is TRBJ1-5; 10 bases are shared with TRBD1. The CDR3 is made up of 14 amino acids. Germline V gives CDR1 WSHSY, CDR2 SAAADI. The V segment lost 5 bases and the J segment 7 bases; nucleotides outside the gene matches: 5. The CDR3 loop is CASSRQGANQPQHF. Written as DNA, the CDR3 is TGCGCCAGCAGTCGACAGGGGGCTAACCAGCCCCAGCATTTT.

The chain employs TRBV30 and TRBJ1-1; D remains ambiguous. CDR1 is GTSNPN and CDR2 is SVGIG in the germline V gene (reference sequence). The CDR3 extends over 13 amino acids. Between the trimmed V and J ends, which lost 0 bases and 0 bases, there was a span of 5 bases. The CDR3: CAWSVLLNTEAFF. CDR3 nucleotides: TGTGCCTGGAGTGTTTTGTTGAACACTGAAGCTTTCTTT.

This clonotype was picked up a small number of times. The CDR3 ends on some other residue instead of the conserved phenylalanine or tryptophan, so this is likely a read error. This sequence joins TRBV7-6 and TRBJ2-3; 10 bases align to TRBD2. J lost 4 bases, V lost 0 bases, and 7 bases had no gene match. In germline, CDR1 is SGHVS, CDR2 FNYEAQ. CDR3 length: 17 residues. CDR3: CASSLAPPSGGADTQYV. Here the CDR3 DNA reads TGTGCCAGCAGCTTAGCGCCCCCTAGCGGGGGTGCAGATACGCAGTATGTT.

The count of this clonotype is one. V and J are TRBV7-9 and TRBJ2-7; D is unclear. CDR3 size: 14 residues. CDR1 and CDR2 (germline): SEHNR, FQNEAQ (reference sequence). Trimming shortened V by 5 bases and J by 5 bases, and 16 bases separated the two germline ends. CDR3 in amino acids: CASSLLGMSNEQYF. The CDR3 DNA reads as TGTGCCAGCAGCCTGTTAGGGATGTCGAACGAGCAGTACTTC.

There are many counts of this clonotype. The J gene is TRBJ2-7, the V gene TRBV6-5; the D is unclear. Trimming stripped 0 bases from V and 4 bases from J, with 4 bases between. Germline values: CDR1 MNHEY, CDR2 SVGAGI. The CDR3 is 12 amino acids. The CDR3 nucleotides read TGTGCCAGCAGTTACTCGAAGTACGAGCAGTACTTC. This encodes CASSYSKYEQYF.

This clonotype was recorded at least ten times. The chain joins TRBV20-1 to TRBJ1-2; 9 nucleotides match TRBD1. V gave up 0 bases and J gave up 2 bases; unmatched junction bases: 4. CDR1 and CDR2 (germline): DFQATT, SNEGSKA (reference sequence). The CDR3 runs to 15 residues. The CDR3 region is CSARDLTGGNYGYTF. The CDR3 DNA sequence: TGCAGTGCTAGAGACCTAACAGGGGGCAACTATGGCTACACCTTC.

The chain joins TRBV2 to TRBJ1-2; 7 positions agree with TRBD1. The J segment lost 4 bases and the V segment lost 3 bases, leaving 8 bases of the junction unmatched. Germline CDR1 reads SNHLY; CDR2 reads FYNNEI. The CDR3 sequence is 15 residues long. The CDR3 spells CASSEFGGGLYGYTF. Here the CDR3 DNA reads TGTGCCAGCAGTGAGTTCGGAGGGGGCCTCTATGGCTACACCTTC.

This clonotype was counted at least ten times. The chain is built from TRBV20-1 and TRBJ1-5; 8 nucleotides agree with TRBD1. Germline trimming cut 6 bases from V and 4 bases from J; bases unmatched to any gene: 14. This CDR3 contains 16 residues. The germline V gene has CDR1 DFQATT and CDR2 SNEGSKA (reference sequence). This chain's CDR3 is CSAGDHWTGTNQPQHF. The DNA of the CDR3 is TGCAGTGCCGGAGACCATTGGACAGGGACTAATCAGCCCCAGCATTTT.